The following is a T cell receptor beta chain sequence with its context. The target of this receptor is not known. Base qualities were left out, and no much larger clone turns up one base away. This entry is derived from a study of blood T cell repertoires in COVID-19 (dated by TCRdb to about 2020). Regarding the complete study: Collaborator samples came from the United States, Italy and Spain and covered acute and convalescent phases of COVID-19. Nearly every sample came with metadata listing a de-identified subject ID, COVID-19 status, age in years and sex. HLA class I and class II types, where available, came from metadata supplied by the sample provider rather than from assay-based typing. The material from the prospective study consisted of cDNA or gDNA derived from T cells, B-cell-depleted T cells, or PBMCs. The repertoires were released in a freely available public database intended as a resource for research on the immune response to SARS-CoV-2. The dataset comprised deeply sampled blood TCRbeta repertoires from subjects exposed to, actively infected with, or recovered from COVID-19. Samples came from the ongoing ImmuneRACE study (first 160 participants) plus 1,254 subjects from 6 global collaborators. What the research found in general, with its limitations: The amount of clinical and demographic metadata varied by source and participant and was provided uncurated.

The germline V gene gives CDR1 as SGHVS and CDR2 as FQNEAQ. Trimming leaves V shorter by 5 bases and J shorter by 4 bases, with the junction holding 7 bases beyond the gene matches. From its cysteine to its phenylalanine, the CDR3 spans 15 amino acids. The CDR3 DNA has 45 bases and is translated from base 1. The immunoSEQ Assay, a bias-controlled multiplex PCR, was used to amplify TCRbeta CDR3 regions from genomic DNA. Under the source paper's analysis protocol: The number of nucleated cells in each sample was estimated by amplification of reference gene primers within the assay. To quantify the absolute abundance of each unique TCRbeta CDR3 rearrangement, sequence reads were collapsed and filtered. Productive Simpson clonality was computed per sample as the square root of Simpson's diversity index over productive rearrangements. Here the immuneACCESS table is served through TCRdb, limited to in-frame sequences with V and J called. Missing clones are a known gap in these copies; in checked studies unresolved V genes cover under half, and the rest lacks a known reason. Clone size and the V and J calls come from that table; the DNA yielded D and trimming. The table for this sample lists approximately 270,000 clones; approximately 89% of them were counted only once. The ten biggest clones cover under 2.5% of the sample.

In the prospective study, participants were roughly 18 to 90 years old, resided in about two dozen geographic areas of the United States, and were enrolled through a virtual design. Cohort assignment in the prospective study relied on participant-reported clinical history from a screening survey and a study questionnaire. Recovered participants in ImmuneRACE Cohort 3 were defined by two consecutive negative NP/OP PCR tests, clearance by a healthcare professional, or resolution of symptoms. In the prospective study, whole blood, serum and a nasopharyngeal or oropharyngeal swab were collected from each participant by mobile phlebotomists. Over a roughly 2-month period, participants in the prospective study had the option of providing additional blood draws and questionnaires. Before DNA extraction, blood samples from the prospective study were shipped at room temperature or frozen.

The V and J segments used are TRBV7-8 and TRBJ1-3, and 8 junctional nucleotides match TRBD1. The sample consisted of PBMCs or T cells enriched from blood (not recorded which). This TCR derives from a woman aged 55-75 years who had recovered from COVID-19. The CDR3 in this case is CASSPTTGVGNTIYF. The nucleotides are TGTGCCAGCAGCCCTACGACAGGGGTGGGAAACACCATATATTTT.